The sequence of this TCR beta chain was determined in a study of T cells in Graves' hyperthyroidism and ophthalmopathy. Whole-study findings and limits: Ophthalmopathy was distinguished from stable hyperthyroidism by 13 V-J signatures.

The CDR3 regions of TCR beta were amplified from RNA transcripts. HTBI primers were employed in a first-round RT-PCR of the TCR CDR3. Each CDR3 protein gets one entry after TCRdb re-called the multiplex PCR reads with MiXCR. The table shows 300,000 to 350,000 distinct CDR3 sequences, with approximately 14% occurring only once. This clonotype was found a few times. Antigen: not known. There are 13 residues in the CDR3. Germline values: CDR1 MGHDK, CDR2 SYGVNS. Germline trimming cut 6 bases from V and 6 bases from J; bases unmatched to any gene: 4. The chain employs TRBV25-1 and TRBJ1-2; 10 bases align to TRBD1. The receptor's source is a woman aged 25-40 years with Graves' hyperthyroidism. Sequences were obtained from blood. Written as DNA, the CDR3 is TGTGCCAGCAGGGGACAGGGGTGGGATGGCTACACCTTC. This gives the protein CASRGQGWDGYTF.